This T cell receptor beta chain was sequenced in a study of blood T cell repertoires in COVID-19. Overall study context: Collection of acute and convalescent COVID-19 samples took place in the United States, Italy and Spain.

The CDR3 runs 13 residues. V lost 5 bases, J lost 15 bases, and 9 bases stayed unmatched. Germline V gene sequence: CDR1 SGHAT, CDR2 FQNNGV. This table comes from immunoSEQ multiplex PCR, and its TCRdb copy is limited to in-frame clones, with some not included. Of about 160,000 clones in the sample, approximately 86% are singletons; the top ten hold around 7%. This receptor was taken from a woman in her thirties or forties with COVID-19, enrolled during active disease. This rearrangement joins TRBV11-2 to TRBJ2-1; 11 bases are shared with TRBD2. Sequencing used peripheral blood. The chain's CDR3 is CASSPGLAGGPFF. CDR3 nucleotide sequence: TGTGCCAGCAGCCCTGGGCTAGCGGGAGGCCCGTTCTTC.